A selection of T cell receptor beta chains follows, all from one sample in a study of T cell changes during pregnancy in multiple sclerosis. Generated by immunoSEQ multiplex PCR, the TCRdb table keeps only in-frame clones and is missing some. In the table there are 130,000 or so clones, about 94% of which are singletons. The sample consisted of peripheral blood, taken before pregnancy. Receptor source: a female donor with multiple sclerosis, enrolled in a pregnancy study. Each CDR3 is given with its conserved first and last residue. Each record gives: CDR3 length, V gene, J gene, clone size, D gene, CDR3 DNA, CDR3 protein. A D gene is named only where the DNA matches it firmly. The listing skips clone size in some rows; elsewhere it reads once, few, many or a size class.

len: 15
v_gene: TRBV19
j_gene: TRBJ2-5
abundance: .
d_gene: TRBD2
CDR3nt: TGTGCCAGTAGTATGGGGACTACCCACCAAGAGACCCAGTACTTC
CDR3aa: CASSMGTTHQETQYF

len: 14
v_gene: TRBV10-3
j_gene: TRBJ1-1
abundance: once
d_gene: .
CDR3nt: TGTGCCATCAGTGATCAGGCTCCGAACACTGAAGCTTTCTTT
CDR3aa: CAISDQAPNTEAFF

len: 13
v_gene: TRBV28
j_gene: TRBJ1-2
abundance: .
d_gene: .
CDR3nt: TGTGCCAGCAGCCCACAAACAGGGAAGGGCTACACCTTC
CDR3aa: CASSPQTGKGYTF

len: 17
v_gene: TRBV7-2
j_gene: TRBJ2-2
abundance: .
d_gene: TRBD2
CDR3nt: TGTGCCAGCAGTCGCGGGTTGGGACTAGCGGTGACCGGGGAGCTGTTTTTT
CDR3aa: CASSRGLGLAVTGELFF

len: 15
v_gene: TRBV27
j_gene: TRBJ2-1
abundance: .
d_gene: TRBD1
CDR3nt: TGTGCCAGCAGTTCGGACAGGGTTTCCTACAATGAGCAGTTCTTC
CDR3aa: CASSSDRVSYNEQFF

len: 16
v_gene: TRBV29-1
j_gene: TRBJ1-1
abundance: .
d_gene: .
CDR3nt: TGCAGCGTTGTACGAACCGGGACGGGAGCGGGCACTGAAGCTTTCTTT
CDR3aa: CSVVRTGTGAGTEAFF

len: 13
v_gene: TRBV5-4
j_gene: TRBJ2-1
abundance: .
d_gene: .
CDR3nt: TGTGCCAGCAGCTCCTCCTCCTACAATGAGCAGTTCTTC
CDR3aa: CASSSSSYNEQFF

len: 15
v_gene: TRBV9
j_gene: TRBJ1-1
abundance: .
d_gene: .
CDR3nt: TGTGCCAGCAGCGTAGGTTCAGGACTTAACACTGAAGCTTTCTTT
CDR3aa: CASSVGSGLNTEAFF

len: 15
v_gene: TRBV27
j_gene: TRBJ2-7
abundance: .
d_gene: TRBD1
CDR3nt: TGTGTCAGCAGTACCCGGACAGGGAAGGCGGACGAGCAGTACTTC
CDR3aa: CVSSTRTGKADEQYF

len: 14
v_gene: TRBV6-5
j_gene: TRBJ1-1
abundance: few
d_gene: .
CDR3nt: TGTGCCAGCAGTTACTCGGCGGGGCCCACTGAAGCTTTCTTT
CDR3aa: CASSYSAGPTEAFF

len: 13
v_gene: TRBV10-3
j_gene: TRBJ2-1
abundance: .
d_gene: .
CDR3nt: TGTGCCTCCTCCCGGGGCGGGGACAATGAGCAGTTCTTC
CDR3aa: CASSRGGDNEQFF

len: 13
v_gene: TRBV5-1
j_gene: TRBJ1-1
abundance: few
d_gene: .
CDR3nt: TGCGCCAGCAGCGCGGACAGTCACACTGAAGCTTTCTTT
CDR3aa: CASSADSHTEAFF

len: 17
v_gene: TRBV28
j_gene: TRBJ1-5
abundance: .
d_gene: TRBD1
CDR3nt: TGTGCCAGCAGTCAACCATGGACAGGGGACAGCAATCAGCCCCAGCATTTT
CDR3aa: CASSQPWTGDSNQPQHF

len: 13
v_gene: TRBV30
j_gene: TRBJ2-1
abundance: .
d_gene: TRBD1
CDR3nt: TGTGCCTGCCAAACGGACAGGGGAAATGAGCAGTTCTTC
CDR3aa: CACQTDRGNEQFF

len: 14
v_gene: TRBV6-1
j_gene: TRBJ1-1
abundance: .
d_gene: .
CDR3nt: TGTGCCAGCAGCGACAGGTTAATGAACACTGAAGCTTTCTTT
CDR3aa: CASSDRLMNTEAFF

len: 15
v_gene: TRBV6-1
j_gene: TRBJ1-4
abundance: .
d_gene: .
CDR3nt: TGTGCCAGCAGTGCATGGAGGGCTCCTAATGAAAAACTGTTTTTT
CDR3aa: CASSAWRAPNEKLFF

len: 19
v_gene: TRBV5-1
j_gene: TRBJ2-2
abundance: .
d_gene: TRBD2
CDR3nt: TGCGCCAGCAGCTACGTGAGCCTAGCGGGGGGCAAGAACACCGGGGAGCTGTTTTTT
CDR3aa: CASSYVSLAGGKNTGELFF

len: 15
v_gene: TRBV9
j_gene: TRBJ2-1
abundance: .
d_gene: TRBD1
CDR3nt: TGTGCCAGCAGCCCCCGCCGGGACAGGGGATATGAGCAGTTCTTC
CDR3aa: CASSPRRDRGYEQFF

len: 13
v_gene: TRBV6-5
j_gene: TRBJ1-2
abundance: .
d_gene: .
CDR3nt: TGTGCCAGCAGTTACGCTGGCCCGAGGGGCTACACCTTC
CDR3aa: CASSYAGPRGYTF

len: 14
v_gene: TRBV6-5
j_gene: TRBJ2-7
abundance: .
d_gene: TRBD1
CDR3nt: TGTGCCAGCAGTAACGACAGGGCCGGATACGAGCAGTACTTC
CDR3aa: CASSNDRAGYEQYF

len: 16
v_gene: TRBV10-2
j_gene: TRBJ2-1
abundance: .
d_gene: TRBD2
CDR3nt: TGCGCCAGCAGAACCGGGACTAGCGGGGTTTACAATGAGCAGTTCTTC
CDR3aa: CASRTGTSGVYNEQFF

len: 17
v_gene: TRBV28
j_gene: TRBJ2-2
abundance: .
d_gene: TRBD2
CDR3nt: TGTGCCAGCAGTTTGACTAGCGGTAACCGTATTATCGGGGAGCTGTTTTTT
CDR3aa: CASSLTSGNRIIGELFF

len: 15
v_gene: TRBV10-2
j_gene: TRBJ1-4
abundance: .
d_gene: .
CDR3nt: TGCGCCAGCAGTGAGTCGGCAGGTCAAAGTGAAAAACTGTTTTTT
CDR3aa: CASSESAGQSEKLFF

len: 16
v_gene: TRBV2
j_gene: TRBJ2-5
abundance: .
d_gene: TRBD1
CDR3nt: TGTGCCGGAGCCGACCCCGACGGGACAGGTCAAGAGACCCAGTACTTC
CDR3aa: CAGADPDGTGQETQYF

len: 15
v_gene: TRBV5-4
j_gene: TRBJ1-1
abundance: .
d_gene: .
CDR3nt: TGTGCCAGCAGCTTGGTGGGCAGGGAGAACACTGAAGCTTTCTTT
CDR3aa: CASSLVGRENTEAFF

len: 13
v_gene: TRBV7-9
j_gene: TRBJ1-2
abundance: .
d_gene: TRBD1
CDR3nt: TGTGCCAGCAGCTTAGGACAGGGTATCGGCTACACCTTC
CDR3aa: CASSLGQGIGYTF

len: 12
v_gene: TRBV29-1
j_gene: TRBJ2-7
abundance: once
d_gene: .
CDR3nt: TGCAGCGTTAATAGCGGCTCCTACGAGCAGTACTTC
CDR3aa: CSVNSGSYEQYF

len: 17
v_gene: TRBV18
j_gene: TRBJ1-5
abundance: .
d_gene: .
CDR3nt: TGTGCCAGCTCACCACCTTTTACTACGAGATCCTATCAGCCCCAGCATTTT
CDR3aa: CASSPPFTTRSYQPQHF

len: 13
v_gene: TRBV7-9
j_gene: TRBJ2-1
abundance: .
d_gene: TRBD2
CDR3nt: TGTGCCAGCAGCTTAGCGGAGTCTAGCGGTGAGTTCTTC
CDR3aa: CASSLAESSGEFF

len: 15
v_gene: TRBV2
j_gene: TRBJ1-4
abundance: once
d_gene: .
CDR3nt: TGTGCCAGTTCAAGAGGACAGCAAACATCTGACAGGCTGTTTTTT
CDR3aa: CASSRGQQTSDRLFF

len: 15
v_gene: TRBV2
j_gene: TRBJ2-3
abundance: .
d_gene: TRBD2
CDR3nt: TGTGCCAGCAGACCGACTAGCGGGGGAGGTAATACGCAGTATTTT
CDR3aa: CASRPTSGGGNTQYF

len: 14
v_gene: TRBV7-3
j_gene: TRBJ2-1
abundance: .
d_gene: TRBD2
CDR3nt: TGTGCCAGCAGCTCAGCGGGGGGGTTCCATGAGCAGTTCTTC
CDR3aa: CASSSAGGFHEQFF

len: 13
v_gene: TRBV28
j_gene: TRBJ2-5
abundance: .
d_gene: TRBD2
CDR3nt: TGTGCCAGCAGTTTTGCGGGGGGAGAGACCCAGTACTTC
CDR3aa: CASSFAGGETQYF

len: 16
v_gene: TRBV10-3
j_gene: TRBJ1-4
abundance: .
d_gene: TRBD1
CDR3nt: TGTGCCATCAGTGAGACCCTGACAGGGAACAATGAAAAACTGTTTTTT
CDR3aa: CAISETLTGNNEKLFF

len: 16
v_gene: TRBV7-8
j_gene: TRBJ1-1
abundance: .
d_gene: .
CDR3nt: TGTGCCAGCAGCTTAGGGAACCTAGGGGGTTACACTGAAGCTTTCTTT
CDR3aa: CASSLGNLGGYTEAFF

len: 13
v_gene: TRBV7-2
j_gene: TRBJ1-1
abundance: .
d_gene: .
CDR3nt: TGTGCCAGCAGCTTAGGGGGCGGAACTGAAGCTTTCTTT
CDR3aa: CASSLGGGTEAFF

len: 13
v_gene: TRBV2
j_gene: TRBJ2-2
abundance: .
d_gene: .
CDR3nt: TGTGCCAGCCGGACAGAACTGACCGGGGAGCTGTTTTTT
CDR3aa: CASRTELTGELFF

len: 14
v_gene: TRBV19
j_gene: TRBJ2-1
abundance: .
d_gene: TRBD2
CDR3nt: TGTGCCAGTAGTATGGGACTAGATGGAAATGAGCAGTTCTTC
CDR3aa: CASSMGLDGNEQFF

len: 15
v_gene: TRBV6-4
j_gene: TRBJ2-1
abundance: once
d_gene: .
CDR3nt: TGTGCCAGCAGTGACTCCGGTTTGTCCAACAATGAGCAGTTCTTC
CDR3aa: CASSDSGLSNNEQFF

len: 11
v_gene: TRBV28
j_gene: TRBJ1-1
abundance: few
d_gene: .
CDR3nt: TGTGCCAGCGTGCGGGGTACTGAAGCTTTCTTT
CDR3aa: CASVRGTEAFF

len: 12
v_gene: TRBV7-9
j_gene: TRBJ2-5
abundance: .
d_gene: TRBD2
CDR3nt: TGTGCCAGCAGCTTAGTAACTAGCGGGCTTTACTTC
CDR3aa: CASSLVTSGLYF

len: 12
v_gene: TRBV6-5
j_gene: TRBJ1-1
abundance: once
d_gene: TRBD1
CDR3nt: TGTGCCTCAGGGGGGACAGGGGGCCGGGCTTTCTTT
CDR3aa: CASGGTGGRAFF

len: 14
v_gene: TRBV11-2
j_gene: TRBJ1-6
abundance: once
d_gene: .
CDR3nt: TGTGCCAGCAGCTTGGATTACAGGAATTCACCCCTCCACTTT
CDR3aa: CASSLDYRNSPLHF

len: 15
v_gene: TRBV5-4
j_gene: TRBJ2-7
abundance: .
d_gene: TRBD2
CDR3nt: TGTGCCAGCAGTCCTTTAGCGGGGGGAAGCTACGAGCAGTACTTC
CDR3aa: CASSPLAGGSYEQYF

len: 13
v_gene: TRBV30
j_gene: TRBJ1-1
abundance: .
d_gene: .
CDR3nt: TGTGCCTGGATCCGGGACTCGAAGACTGAAGCTTTCTTT
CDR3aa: CAWIRDSKTEAFF

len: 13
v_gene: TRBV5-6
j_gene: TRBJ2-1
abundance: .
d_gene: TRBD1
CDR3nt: TGTGCCAGCCTTAGGACAGGACGGAGTGAGCAGTTCTTC
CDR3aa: CASLRTGRSEQFF

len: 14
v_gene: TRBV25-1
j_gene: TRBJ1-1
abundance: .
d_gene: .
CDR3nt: TGTGCCAGCAGTGCCAGGACACGGAACACTGAAGCTTTCTTT
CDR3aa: CASSARTRNTEAFF

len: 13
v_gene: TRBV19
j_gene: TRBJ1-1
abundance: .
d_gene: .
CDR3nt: TGTGCCAGTAGTAGTACAGCGAACACTGAAGCTTTCTTT
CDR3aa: CASSSTANTEAFF

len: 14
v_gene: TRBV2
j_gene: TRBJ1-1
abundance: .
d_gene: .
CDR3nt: TGTGCCAGCAGTGTAGCCAGGGCGAACACTGAAGCTTTCTTT
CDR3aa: CASSVARANTEAFF

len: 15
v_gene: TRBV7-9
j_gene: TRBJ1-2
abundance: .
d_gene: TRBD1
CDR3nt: TGTGCCAGCAGCCTAAGGACAGGGGCCAACTATGGCTACACCTTC
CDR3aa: CASSLRTGANYGYTF